Presented here are 23 T cell receptor beta chains from one specimen sequenced in a study of Ad26.COV2.S vaccination and SARS-CoV-2 variants. The data were produced by immunoSEQ multiplex PCR, yet TCRdb's version contains in-frame clones alone and is incomplete. The table records about 400,000 clones, 88% of them present only once. The treatment denotes: about 20 received Ad26.COV2.S at low or high dose, single or two shots; about five received placebo; per-sample allocation not given. Sampling took place 63 days after the first vaccine or placebo injection. Sample: peripheral blood, taken in a trial of Ad26.COV2.S vaccine versus placebo. These receptors all stem from a person between 18 and 65 years old who received the Ad26.COV2.S COVID-19 vaccine or a placebo.

The chain links TRBV2 to TRBJ1-2; 8 bases fit TRBD1. The CDR3 has 13 residues. With V trimmed by 8 bases and J by 8 bases, 10 bases remained unmatched. CDR1 is SNHLY and CDR2 is FYNNEI in the germline V gene. The chain's CDR3 is CASEPDREKGYTF. The CDR3 DNA sequence: TGTGCCAGCGAGCCGGACAGGGAGAAGGGCTACACCTTC.

The chain recombines TRBV6-5 with TRBJ1-2; the match to TRBD1 covers 8 bases. The germline gives CDR1 MNHEY, CDR2 SVGAGI. The trim removed 6 bases at V and 8 bases at J, leaving 11 bases unmatched. The CDR3 sequence is 14 residues long. CDR3 DNA sequence: TGTGCCAGCAGCCCATCACAGGGGGGGGGAGGCTACACCTTC. Protein: CASSPSQGGGGYTF.

V usage is TRBV7-3 and J usage is TRBJ2-2, with TRBD1 matching over 12 bases. Germline CDR1 is SGHTA and CDR2 is FQGTGA. This CDR3 region has 16 residues. The J segment lost 6 bases and the V segment lost 5 bases, leaving 7 bases of the junction unmatched. CDR3: CASSTLGTGGPGELFF. The CDR3 DNA reads TGTGCCAGCAGCACCCTAGGGACAGGGGGCCCCGGGGAGCTGTTTTTT.

The rearrangement uses TRBV19 and TRBJ1-3, with D maybe TRBD1 (5 bases). V dropped 5 bases and J dropped 4 bases, with 21 bases sitting between them. The CDR3 length is 17 residues. Germline V gives CDR1 LNHDA, CDR2 SQIVND (reference sequence). In DNA, the CDR3 is TGTGCCAGTAGTGTCAGCTCGGGGGGACTCCTCGGAAACACCATATATTTT. Translation gives CASSVSSGGLLGNTIYF.

The chain recombines TRBV19 with TRBJ2-1, with 7 bases fitting TRBD1. Trimming took 7 bases from V and 5 from J; bases not matched to a gene: 11. CDR1 and CDR2 from the germline V gene are LNHDA and SQIVND (reference sequence). The length of the CDR3 is 15 residues. CDR3 nucleotide sequence: TGTGCCAGTACCCAACCGGGACAGTTTAACAATGAGCAGTTCTTC. It yields the protein CASTQPGQFNNEQFF.

In the case of this clone: Different DNA sequences within this sample yield the same CDR3. The chain joins TRBV5-4 to TRBJ2-5; D may be TRBD1 (6 bases). The V gene's germline CDR1 is SGHNT and CDR2 YYREEE (reference sequence). The V end lost 2 bases, the J end lost 2 bases, and 10 bases lay between the germline ends. The CDR3 runs 14 residues. The CDR3 region has the DNA TGTGCCAGCAGCTTACAGGGTACGCAAGAGACCCAGTACTTC. This encodes CASSLQGTQETQYF.

The J gene is TRBJ2-1, the V gene TRBV4-3; D is perhaps TRBD2 (7 bases). CDR3 length equals 16 residues. V lost 2 bases and J lost 5, with 16 bases in between. Germline CDR1 reads LGHNA; CDR2 reads YSLEER. For the CDR3, the DNA is TGCGCCAGCAGCCAAAGTCCCCCGGGGGGCAACAATGAGCAGTTCTTC. Its protein is CASSQSPPGGNNEQFF.

The rearrangement links TRBV11-2 to TRBJ1-2; no firm D call. Germline CDR1 reads SGHAT; CDR2 reads FQNNGV. This CDR3 spans 13 amino acids. The V end was cut by 1 base, the J end by 2 bases, with 5 bases between. CDR3: CASSLVENYGYTF. CDR3 coding DNA: TGTGCCAGCAGCTTAGTAGAAAACTATGGCTACACCTTC.

CDR3 amino acids: CATGATVGYVVYEQYF. The DNA for the CDR3 is TGTGCCACCGGGGCGACGGTCGGGTATGTCGTCTACGAGCAGTACTTC. This sequence joins TRBV19 and TRBJ2-7, with D perhaps being TRBD1 or TRBD2 (5 bases each). V lost 10 bases, J lost 3 bases, and 25 bases lay in between. This CDR3 comprises 16 residues. The germline gives CDR1 LNHDA, CDR2 SQIVND (reference sequence).

V and J are TRBV21-1 and TRBJ2-2; whether TRBD2, the table's D call, matches the DNA was not checked. TRBV21-1 is termed a pseudogene. The CDR3 is 18 amino acids. CDR3 sequence: CASSKALSSPSNTGELFF. The CDR3 DNA follows: TGTGCCAGCAGCAAAGCGCTTTCGAGTCCCTCGAACACCGGGGAGCTGTTTTTT.

J is TRBJ2-5 and V is TRBV7-9; D not certain. V lost 3 bases and J 4 bases, leaving 3 bases between the germline ends. Germline V gene sequence: CDR1 SEHNR, CDR2 FQNEAQ (reference sequence). The CDR3 runs to 11 residues. The CDR3 here is CASSFSETQYF. The CDR3 coding sequence is TGTGCCAGCAGCTTCTCAGAGACCCAGTACTTC.

This clone was seen a single time. The V and J genes are TRBV6-5 and TRBJ1-5; D is uncertain. CDR3 length equals 14 residues. With 6 bases removed from V and 0 bases from J, the gap between germline ends came to 9 bases. Germline V gene data show CDR1 as MNHEY and CDR2 as SVGAGI. The CDR3 sequence is CASSSLNSNQPQHF. The DNA of the CDR3 is TGTGCCAGCAGCTCTCTCAATAGCAATCAGCCCCAGCATTTT.

The CDR3 protein is CASSLTQSYEQYF. The CDR3 nucleotides read TGTGCCAGCAGCTTAACACAGTCCTACGAGCAGTACTTC. The genes are TRBV7-3 and TRBJ2-7; D is undetermined. Germline V gives CDR1 SGHTA, CDR2 FQGTGA. The germline V and J ends were trimmed by 0 bases and 1 base, with 4 bases remaining between them. The CDR3 runs 13 residues.

This clone appeared a single time. The rearrangement joins TRBV4-2 to TRBJ2-7; 8 bases align to TRBD2. The CDR3 runs 15 residues. Trimming removed 0 bases from V and 4 bases from J; junction bases left unmatched: 5. CDR1 and CDR2 (germline): LGHNA, YNFKEQ. In nucleotides, the CDR3 is TGTGCCAGCAGCCAAGACCCGGGGGGGAATTACGAGCAGTACTTC. Translated, it gives CASSQDPGGNYEQYF.

This chain joins TRBV10-3 and TRBJ1-2, with D maybe TRBD1 (6 bases). Trimming stripped 2 bases from V and 4 bases from J, with 11 bases between. CDR1 is ENHRY, CDR2 SYGVKD, per germline. This CDR3 has 14 residues. The chain's CDR3 is CAISEGSGVYGYTF. CDR3 nucleotides: TGTGCCATCAGTGAGGGATCAGGGGTCTATGGCTACACCTTC.

In its sample, this clone was seen many times. V is TRBV6-5 and J is TRBJ1-5; D gene unclear. Per germline, CDR1 MNHEY and CDR2 SVGAGI. Trimming removed 0 bases at V and 5 bases at J, with 11 bases between. The CDR3 is 15 residues long. The CDR3 bases are TGTGCCAGCAGTTACTCGAAGGGCGTCCATCAGCCCCAGCATTTT. Translation gives CASSYSKGVHQPQHF.

This chain uses TRBV5-6 with TRBJ1-2; D not certain. Germline CDR1 and CDR2: SGHDT and YYEEEE. CDR3 length equals 15 residues. The V and J ends lost 2 bases and 0 bases respectively, with 11 bases between them. The CDR3 reads CASSLQRTANYGYTF. Written as DNA, the CDR3 is TGTGCCAGCAGCTTACAGCGAACAGCTAACTATGGCTACACCTTC.

This clone was seen only a few times. The chain joins TRBV9 to TRBJ2-2; D is undetermined. Trimming shortened V by 4 bases and J by 1 base, and 8 bases separated the two germline ends. Per germline, CDR1 SGDLS and CDR2 YYNGEE. The CDR3 loop spans 14 amino acids. CDR3 region: CASSSIQNTGELFF. The DNA for the CDR3 is TGTGCCAGCAGCTCTATTCAGAACACCGGGGAGCTGTTTTTT.

The chain uses TRBV6-5 and TRBJ2-2, with TRBD1 identical over 7 bases. The trim removed 9 bases at V and 1 base at J, leaving 5 bases unmatched. The CDR3 sequence is 14 residues long. The germline gives CDR1 MNHEY, CDR2 SVGAGI. CDR3 bases: TGTGCCAGTACAGGGGCTTTGAACACCGGGGAGCTGTTTTTT. This sequence encodes CASTGALNTGELFF.

V usage is TRBV9 and J usage is TRBJ2-2; tentatively, D is TRBD1 (5 bases). This CDR3 is built from 20 residues. Germline-derived CDR1 and CDR2 are SGDLS and YYNGEE. V lost 0 bases and J lost 0, with 21 bases in between. The CDR3 DNA reads as TGTGCCAGCAGCGTAGAATGGTTGGGGCCCCACGGCCCGAACACCGGGGAGCTGTTTTTT. As protein: CASSVEWLGPHGPNTGELFF.

In DNA, the CDR3 is TGCGCCAGCAGCTTGGGACTCGACACCTACGAGCAGTACTTC. Residues: CASSLGLDTYEQYF. The chain employs TRBV5-1 and TRBJ2-7; no clear D. The CDR3 loop spans 14 amino acids. Trimming pared 0 bases from V and 2 bases from J, leaving 9 bases between. Germline assignment: CDR1 SGHRS and CDR2 YFSETQ.

The chain joins TRBV5-1 to TRBJ2-1, with TRBD2 identical over 8 bases. Germline V gene sequence: CDR1 SGHRS, CDR2 YFSETQ. J lost 0 bases, V lost 3 bases, and 8 bases had no gene match. This CDR3 is built from 17 residues. This chain's CDR3 is CASSSPGGRSSYNEQFF. As DNA, the CDR3 is TGCGCCAGCAGCTCACCGGGGGGGCGTAGCTCCTACAATGAGCAGTTCTTC.

This clone was counted a single time. The chain uses TRBV7-9 and TRBJ2-7; perhaps TRBD2 as D (6 bases). V shed 0 bases and J shed 4 bases, with 10 bases lying between them. CDR1 and CDR2 from the germline V gene are SEHNR and FQNEAQ (reference sequence). The CDR3 runs 14 residues. The CDR3 protein is CASSLATRGYEQYF. The CDR3 DNA sequence: TGTGCCAGCAGCTTAGCGACGCGGGGATACGAGCAGTACTTC.